Detailed here is one T cell receptor beta chain. Its antigen is still unknown. Base quality data are lacking; no much larger clone is found one base away. Other nucleotide sequences in the sample specify the same CDR3. CDR1 and CDR2, per the germline V gene, are SGHVS and FQNEAQ. After removal of 1 base from V and 2 bases from J, the junction retains 4 bases not matched to a gene. The CDR3 spans 16 residues, from the cysteine through the phenylalanine. The sequence is cut down to CDR3 DNA, 48 bases in frame from base 1. This record comes from a study of blood T cell repertoires in COVID-19 (dated by TCRdb to 2018 to 2021). Describing the broader study: The collaborator samples originated in the United States, Italy and Spain and spanned the acute and convalescent phases of COVID-19. The material from the prospective study consisted of cDNA or gDNA derived from T cells, B-cell-depleted T cells, or PBMCs. Subjects who had been exposed to COVID-19, were actively infected with it, or had recovered from it provided the deeply sampled blood TCRbeta repertoires that made up the dataset. The repertoires were made available in a free public database intended to serve as a resource for research on the immune response to SARS-CoV-2. Samples were obtained from the ongoing ImmuneRACE study (first 160 participants) and from some 1,200 subjects provided by 6 global collaborators. Sample metadata almost always included a de-identified subject ID, COVID-19 status, age in years and sex. Where available, HLA class I and class II types were taken from metadata supplied by the sample provider and were not determined by assay-based typing. General study outcomes and caveats: The amount of clinical and demographic metadata varied by source and participant and was provided uncurated.

TCRbeta CDR3 regions were amplified from genomic DNA by means of the immunoSEQ Assay, a bias-controlled multiplex PCR. Concerning the study's data processing: The number of nucleated cells in each sample was estimated from the amplification of reference gene primers within the assay. To quantify the absolute abundance of each unique TCRbeta CDR3 rearrangement, sequence reads were collapsed and filtered. For each sample, productive Simpson clonality was calculated as the square root of Simpson's diversity index over productive rearrangements. The table was pulled from immuneACCESS by TCRdb, which kept in-frame rearrangements only. Such tables lose some clones; where checked, under half of the loss comes from unresolved V genes, and the rest has no known cause. That table gives V, J and clone size, and the DNA gave D and trimming. The sample table records some 20,000 clones; approximately 90% of these occur just once. The ten largest clones add up to roughly 11% of the sample.

The collaborating institutions used their own protocols to collect whole blood in K2EDTA tubes. Collaborator samples were shipped for TCRbeta analysis as frozen whole blood, isolated PBMCs, or DNA extracted from either sample type. The receptor was derived from a human donor in a cohort sampled during active COVID-19. Sequencing was performed on peripheral blood. Rearrangement joined TRBV7-8 to TRBJ2-4, and 8 junctional nucleotides match TRBD2. The DNA sequence is given as TGTGCCAGCAGCTTAGAGGGCGGGAGGTCCAAAAACATTCAGTACTTC. The resulting protein is CASSLEGGRSKNIQYF.